This entry concerns a single TCR beta chain. Clones were sequenced by immunoSEQ multiplex PCR, and TCRdb holds only the in-frame ones, with some missing. Of hundreds of thousands of clones listed, roughly 72% are singletons. This sample is drawn from a study of shared clonotypes between healthy human individuals. Germline trimming cut 5 bases from V and 2 bases from J; bases unmatched to any gene: 6. This CDR3 has 16 residues. In germline, CDR1 is SGHAT, CDR2 FQDESV (reference sequence). The J gene is TRBJ2-6, the V gene TRBV11-1, with 7 bases matching TRBD1. Sequencing was carried out using memory CD4+ T cells sorted from blood. Documented subset: CD45RA-negative fraction. The source of this sequence is a woman aged 25-40 years in good health. CDR3 DNA sequence: TGTGCCAGCAGCCCTACTGACAGGGCTGGGGCCAACGTCCTGACTTTC. This gives the protein CASSPTDRAGANVLTF.